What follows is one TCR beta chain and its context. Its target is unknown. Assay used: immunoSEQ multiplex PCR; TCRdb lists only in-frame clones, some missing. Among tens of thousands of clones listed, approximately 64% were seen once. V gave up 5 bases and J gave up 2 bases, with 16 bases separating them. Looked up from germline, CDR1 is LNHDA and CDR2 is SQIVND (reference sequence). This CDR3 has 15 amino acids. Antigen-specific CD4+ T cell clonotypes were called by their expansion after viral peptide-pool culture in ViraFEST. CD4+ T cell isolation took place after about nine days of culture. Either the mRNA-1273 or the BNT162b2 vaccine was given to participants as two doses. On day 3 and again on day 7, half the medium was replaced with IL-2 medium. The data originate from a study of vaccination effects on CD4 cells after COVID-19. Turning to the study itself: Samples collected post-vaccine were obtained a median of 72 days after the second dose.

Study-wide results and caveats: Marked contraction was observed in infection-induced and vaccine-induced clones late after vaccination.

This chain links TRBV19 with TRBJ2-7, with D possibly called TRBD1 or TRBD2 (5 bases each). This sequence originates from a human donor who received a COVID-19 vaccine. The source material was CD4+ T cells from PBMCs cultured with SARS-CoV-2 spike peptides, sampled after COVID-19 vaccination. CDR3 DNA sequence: TGTGCCAGTAGTCCACATCGAGGGGTCCCCTACGAGCAGTACTTC. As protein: CASSPHRGVPYEQYF. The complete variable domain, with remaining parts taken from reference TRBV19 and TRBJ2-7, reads DGGITQSPKYLFRKEGQNVTLSCEQNLNHDAMYWYRQDPGQGLRLIYYSQIVNDFQKGDIAEGYSVSREKKESFPLTVTSAQKNPTAFYLCASSPHRGVPYEQYFGPGTRLTVT.